The rows below give T cell receptor beta chains drawn from one sample of a study of cytomegalovirus exposure and HLA in healthy donors. The method was immunoSEQ multiplex PCR; TCRdb's version includes in-frame clones alone and lacks a portion of them. The sample has 160,000 or so clones; about 84% are singletons. The sequenced sample was PBMCs. Receptors originate from a man in his forties or fifties in good health and CMV-seropositive. Each CDR3 is given with its conserved first and last residue. Fields, in order: clone size, V gene, D gene, J gene, CDR3 DNA, CDR3 protein. A D gene is named only where the DNA matches it firmly. The size of a clone is reported for some rows only, either as once, few or many, or as a class for expanded clones.

clone_size: .
v_call: TRBV19
d_call: .
j_call: TRBJ1-5
cdr3_nt: TGTGCCAGTAGTATTAACTGGGCAGGCGCGAATCAGCCCCAGCATTTT
cdr3_aa: CASSINWAGANQPQHF

clone_size: .
v_call: TRBV27
d_call: .
j_call: TRBJ2-6
cdr3_nt: TGTGCCAGCAGTTTACGCACAGGCACCCACTCTGGGGCCAACGTCCTGACTTTC
cdr3_aa: CASSLRTGTHSGANVLTF

clone_size: few
v_call: TRBV2
d_call: .
j_call: TRBJ2-6
cdr3_nt: TGTGCCAGCAGGCTCATGGCCCTTGGGGCCAACGTCCTGACTTTC
cdr3_aa: CASRLMALGANVLTF

clone_size: .
v_call: TRBV11-1
d_call: TRBD1
j_call: TRBJ2-5
cdr3_nt: TGTGCCAGCAGCCCACGACAGGGCCAAGAGACCCAGTACTTC
cdr3_aa: CASSPRQGQETQYF

clone_size: .
v_call: TRBV4-1
d_call: .
j_call: TRBJ2-2
cdr3_nt: TGCGCCAGCAGCCGCAGGGTGATTGGGAACACCGGGGAGCTGTTTTTT
cdr3_aa: CASSRRVIGNTGELFF

clone_size: .
v_call: TRBV14
d_call: TRBD2
j_call: TRBJ2-7
cdr3_nt: TGTGCCAGCAGCCAAGGGGTCCTAGCGGGGGGGCCAGGAACCTACGAGCAGTACTTC
cdr3_aa: CASSQGVLAGGPGTYEQYF

clone_size: .
v_call: TRBV10-1
d_call: .
j_call: TRBJ1-1
cdr3_nt: TGCGCCAGCAGCCCCTCGGGGGGGTCTGAAGCTTTCTTT
cdr3_aa: CASSPSGGSEAFF

clone_size: .
v_call: TRBV6-6
d_call: .
j_call: TRBJ2-7
cdr3_nt: TGTGCCAGCAGTTATGGGGGGGCGAGATACGAGCAGTACTTC
cdr3_aa: CASSYGGARYEQYF

clone_size: .
v_call: TRBV5-1
d_call: .
j_call: TRBJ2-2
cdr3_nt: TGCGCCAGCAGTGGCAGGGGTGGGACCGGGGAGCTGTTTTTT
cdr3_aa: CASSGRGGTGELFF

clone_size: .
v_call: TRBV6-1
d_call: TRBD2
j_call: TRBJ2-1
cdr3_nt: TGTGCCAGCAGTGATATGCGGGGGATACTCTACAATGAGCAGTTCTTC
cdr3_aa: CASSDMRGILYNEQFF

clone_size: .
v_call: TRBV5-1
d_call: .
j_call: TRBJ2-7
cdr3_nt: TGCGCCAGCAGCTTGGACCCAACTTACGAGCAGTACTTC
cdr3_aa: CASSLDPTYEQYF

clone_size: .
v_call: TRBV28
d_call: TRBD2
j_call: TRBJ2-1
cdr3_nt: TGTGCCAGCTCGCTGACAGCTAGCGGATACAATGAGCAGTTCTTC
cdr3_aa: CASSLTASGYNEQFF

clone_size: .
v_call: TRBV4-1
d_call: TRBD1
j_call: TRBJ2-7
cdr3_nt: TGCGCCAGCAGCCAAGAGACAGGGTGGAACGAGCAGTACTTC
cdr3_aa: CASSQETGWNEQYF

clone_size: .
v_call: TRBV5-1
d_call: .
j_call: TRBJ1-1
cdr3_nt: TGCGCCAGCAGCCCGGAGGGCTTCATGAACACTGAAGCTTTCTTT
cdr3_aa: CASSPEGFMNTEAFF

clone_size: .
v_call: TRBV7-8
d_call: .
j_call: TRBJ1-6
cdr3_nt: TGTGCCAGCAGCGGGGGGGGAGTCCTCCACTTT
cdr3_aa: CASSGGGVLHF

clone_size: .
v_call: TRBV7-2
d_call: TRBD1
j_call: TRBJ2-5
cdr3_nt: TGTGCCAGCAGTTGGGACAGGGGAGAGACCCAGTACTTC
cdr3_aa: CASSWDRGETQYF

clone_size: .
v_call: TRBV11-2
d_call: .
j_call: TRBJ1-6
cdr3_nt: TGTGCCAGCAGCTTCGCGCCGGGTTCACCCCTCCACTTT
cdr3_aa: CASSFAPGSPLHF

clone_size: once
v_call: TRBV5-4
d_call: .
j_call: TRBJ1-6
cdr3_nt: TGTGCCAGCTCGGTAGACAGATCCAATTCACCCCTCCACTTT
cdr3_aa: CASSVDRSNSPLHF

clone_size: .
v_call: TRBV10-2
d_call: .
j_call: TRBJ1-1
cdr3_nt: TGCGCCAGCAGTGAGTCGTCAACAGGGCCCGGTGAAGCTTTCTTT
cdr3_aa: CASSESSTGPGEAFF

clone_size: .
v_call: TRBV29-1
d_call: .
j_call: TRBJ2-7
cdr3_nt: TGCAGCGTCGCCACACGAATCCGAGGCTTCTACGAGCAGTACTTC
cdr3_aa: CSVATRIRGFYEQYF

clone_size: once
v_call: TRBV7-2
d_call: TRBD1
j_call: TRBJ1-1
cdr3_nt: TGTGCCAGCAGCCGGACAGGGGGAGGCACTGAAGCTTTCTTT
cdr3_aa: CASSRTGGGTEAFF

clone_size: .
v_call: TRBV11-3
d_call: .
j_call: TRBJ1-1
cdr3_nt: TGTGCCAGCAGCTCTCAGATGAACACTGAAGCTTTCTTT
cdr3_aa: CASSSQMNTEAFF

clone_size: .
v_call: TRBV28
d_call: .
j_call: TRBJ1-5
cdr3_nt: TGTGCCAGCTCGAGTCAGCCCCAGCATTTT
cdr3_aa: CASSSQPQHF

clone_size: .
v_call: TRBV30
d_call: .
j_call: TRBJ2-5
cdr3_nt: TGTGCCTGGATGGACAGTCTGAAAGAGACCCAGTACTTC
cdr3_aa: CAWMDSLKETQYF

clone_size: .
v_call: TRBV9
d_call: TRBD2
j_call: TRBJ2-7
cdr3_nt: TGTGCCAGCAGCGTAGAAGCGGGGATCGCTAACGAGCAGTACTTC
cdr3_aa: CASSVEAGIANEQYF